The 20 T cell receptor beta chains listed next were all sequenced from one sample in a study of radiotherapy plus CTLA-4 blockade in lung cancer (dated by TCRdb to between 2017 and 2018). The library came from the immunoSEQ multiplex PCR assay. Here the immuneACCESS table is served through TCRdb, limited to in-frame sequences with V and J called. Missing clones are a known gap in these copies; in checked studies unresolved V genes cover under half, and the rest lacks a known reason. Recorded for this sample are more than 95,000 clones; roughly 74% of them occurred a single time. Approximately 3% of the sample comes from the top ten. The specimen was peripheral blood, collected from a patient treated with radiotherapy plus ipilimumab. The receptors come from a human donor with non-small cell lung cancer who had a partial response to radiotherapy plus ipilimumab. Some clones in this sample may be carry-over from other donors' samples.

The chain uses TRBV5-1 and TRBJ2-5, with D maybe TRBD1 (6 bases). The V gene's germline CDR1 is SGHRS and CDR2 YFSETQ. This CDR3 has 16 amino acids. The germline V and J ends were trimmed by 0 bases and 9 bases, with 21 bases remaining between them. In DNA, the CDR3 is TGCGCCAGCAGCTTGGCCCCGGCAGGGGAGCCAGGTTCCCAGTACTTC. It translates to CASSLAPAGEPGSQYF.

The rearrangement uses TRBV28 and TRBJ1-2; a weak D match, TRBD1 (5 bases). Germline CDR1 MDHEN, CDR2 SYDVKM. This CDR3 spans 15 amino acids. Trimming left V 3 bases short and J 2 bases short, with 13 bases between. The CDR3 DNA sequence: TGTGCCAGCAGTTTGGGAGGGGCCGTGAACTATGGCTACACCTTC. Residues: CASSLGGAVNYGYTF.

The J gene is TRBJ1-6, the V gene TRBV7-3; D is ambiguous. V dropped 2 bases and J dropped 10 bases, with 9 bases sitting between them. The CDR3 spans 13 residues. Per the germline V gene, CDR1 is SGHTA and CDR2 is FQGTGA. The CDR3, as DNA: TGTGCCAGCAGCTTAGCGAGGGAGTCACCCCTCCACTTT. Translated, it gives CASSLARESPLHF.

In the case of this clone: A read error may account for a junction end that differs from germline. This chain connects TRBV2 to TRBJ2-1; 7 bases are a match to TRBD2. Looked up from germline, CDR1 is SNHLY and CDR2 is FYNNEI. The CDR3 is made up of 14 amino acids. CDR3: CASSELGGSTEQFF. The DNA for the CDR3 is TGTGCCAGTAGTGAACTGGGCGGGAGTACTGAGCAGTTCTTC.

The chain combines TRBV27 with TRBJ2-1; the D gene is possibly TRBD1 (6 bases). Germline assignment: CDR1 MNHEY and CDR2 SMNVEV (reference sequence). The length of the CDR3 is 15 residues. Trimming pared 6 bases from V and 7 bases from J, leaving 19 bases between. In nucleotides, the CDR3 is TGTGCCAGCAGCCAGGGGTGGGCCGAAGGGAATGAGCAGTTCTTC. This sequence encodes CASSQGWAEGNEQFF.

This clone was seen a handful of times. The genes are TRBV6-5 and TRBJ1-4, with D possibly TRBD1 on 5 matching bases. The CDR3 is 14 amino acids. CDR1 MNHEY and CDR2 SVGAGI come from the germline V gene. V was trimmed by 2 bases and J by 7 bases, leaving 11 bases between them. CDR3 DNA: TGTGCCAGCAGTTACGGGCAGGGAGGTGAAAAACTGTTTTTT. Its translation: CASSYGQGGEKLFF.

The chain recombines TRBV5-4 with TRBJ1-4, with D hard to call. Germline CDR1 and CDR2: SGHNT and YYREEE (reference sequence). V was shortened by 2 bases and J by 5 bases, with 13 bases between the two germline ends. The CDR3 extends over 15 amino acids. The CDR3 loop reads CASSLGRHRNEKLFF. In nucleotides, the CDR3 is TGTGCCAGCAGCTTAGGTCGGCACAGAAATGAAAAACTGTTTTTT.

The chain has TRBV28 and TRBJ1-1; D gene uncertain. The CDR3 length is 13 residues. V was shortened by 4 bases and J by 11 bases, with 17 bases between the two germline ends. CDR1 and CDR2 from the germline V gene are MDHEN and SYDVKM. The CDR3 is CASSSRVIVVAFF. The CDR3 nucleotides read TGTGCCAGCAGTTCCCGGGTCATAGTGGTCGCTTTCTTT. Filled out from reference TRBV28 and TRBJ1-1, the complete variable domain reads DVKVTQSSRYLVKRTGEKVFLECVQDMDHENMFWYRQDPGLGLRLIYFSYDVKMKEKGDIPEGYSVSREKKERFSLILESASTNQTSMYLCASSSRVIVVAFFGQGTRLTVV.

J is TRBJ2-1 and V is TRBV6-1; tentative D call: TRBD1 (5 bases). Trimming shortened V by 5 bases and J by 1 base, and 12 bases separated the two germline ends. The CDR3 is made up of 15 amino acids. CDR1 and CDR2 from the germline V gene are MNHNS and SASEGT. The CDR3 protein is CASSSGKRSYNEQFF. CDR3 DNA sequence: TGTGCCAGCAGTTCAGGGAAGAGATCCTACAATGAGCAGTTCTTC.

The J gene is TRBJ1-1, the V gene TRBV19, with TRBD1 matching over 9 bases. J gave up 4 bases and V 7 bases, and 10 bases lay outside the gene matches. The CDR3 covers 15 residues. Looked up from germline, CDR1 is LNHDA and CDR2 is SQIVND (reference sequence). CDR3 bases: TGTGCCAGTATTGGGACAGGGACTTTAGCCACTGAAGCTTTCTTT. Amino acids: CASIGTGTLATEAFF. Full variable domain (missing parts from reference TRBV19 and TRBJ1-1): DGGITQSPKYLFRKEGQNVTLSCEQNLNHDAMYWYRQDPGQGLRLIYYSQIVNDFQKGDIAEGYSVSREKKESFPLTVTSAQKNPTAFYLCASIGTGTLATEAFFGQGTRLTVV.

The chain carries TRBV28 and TRBJ1-2; 7 bases line up with TRBD1. In germline, CDR1 is MDHEN, CDR2 SYDVKM. The CDR3 is made up of 17 amino acids. The V and J ends lost 3 bases and 4 bases, in that order; junction bases with no gene match: 14. The CDR3 DNA is TGTGCCAGCAGTTTTAGGTCGGACAGGAGGGTAGTCTATGGCTACACCTTC. Its protein is CASSFRSDRRVVYGYTF.

The rearrangement uses TRBV7-2 and TRBJ2-7; D perhaps matches TRBD2 (5 bases). The length of the CDR3 is 13 residues. V shed 7 bases and J shed 6 bases, with 16 bases lying between them. The germline CDR1 and CDR2 sequences are SGHTA and FQGNSA. CDR3 in amino acids: CASTPTGLGEQYF. For the CDR3, the DNA is TGTGCCAGCACCCCCACCGGACTTGGCGAGCAGTACTTC.

V usage is TRBV29-1 and J usage is TRBJ1-4; 7 bases line up with TRBD1. This CDR3 contains 14 residues. From germline, CDR1 is SQVTM and CDR2 ANQGSEA. V trimming: 2 bases; J trimming: 8 bases; junction bases outside the gene matches: 8. The CDR3: CSVETGAGNEKLFF. The DNA for the CDR3 is TGCAGCGTTGAAACAGGGGCGGGGAACGAAAAACTGTTTTTT.

This clone was seen only once. CDR3 sequence reads: CATSSRDTANYGYTF. The CDR3 nucleotides read TGTGCCACCAGCTCCCGGGACACAGCTAACTATGGCTACACCTTC. This chain joins TRBV15 and TRBJ1-2; D might be TRBD1 (6 bases). The V gene lost 5 bases and the J gene lost 0 bases, with 13 bases spanning the gap. Per germline, CDR1 LNHNV and CDR2 YYDKDF (reference sequence). The CDR3 length is 15 residues. Full variable domain (missing parts from reference TRBV15 and TRBJ1-2): DAMVIQNPRYQVTQFGKPVTLSCSQTLNHNVMYWYQQKSSQAPKLLFHYYDKDFNNEADTPDNFQSRRPNTSFCFLDIRSPGLGDTAMYLCATSSRDTANYGYTFGSGTRLTVV.

CDR3 coding DNA: TGCAGTGCTAGCAGGGGTACGCAGTATTTT. Translated, it gives CSASRGTQYF. The rearrangement links TRBV20-1 to TRBJ2-3, with D perhaps TRBD1 (6 bases). Looked up from germline, CDR1 is DFQATT and CDR2 is SNEGSKA (reference sequence). The length of the CDR3 is 10 residues. V lost 3 bases to trimming and J lost 8 bases, with 6 bases between them.

V gene TRBV7-7 combines with J gene TRBJ2-1; no clear D gene. The CDR3 has 15 amino acids. Per the germline V gene, CDR1 is SSHAT and CDR2 is FNYEAQ (reference sequence). The ends were cut back, 9 bases at V and 0 bases at J, with 15 bases in the middle. CDR3: CASSRYSSSYNEQFF. In DNA form, the CDR3 reads TGTGCCAGTAGTCGGTATTCAAGCTCCTACAATGAGCAGTTCTTC.

This chain uses TRBV18 with TRBJ2-1; 12 bases match TRBD2. The CDR3 sequence is 15 residues long. The junction had 2 bases not matched to a gene; V was cut back by 5 bases and J by 3 bases. Germline-derived CDR1 and CDR2 are KGHSH and LQKENI. This CDR3 reads CASSTSGGLYNEQFF. CDR3 sequence (DNA): TGTGCCAGCTCAACTAGCGGGGGGCTCTACAATGAGCAGTTCTTC. Full variable domain (rest looked up from reference TRBV18 and TRBJ2-1): NAGVMQNPRHLVRRRGQEARLRCSPMKGHSHVYWYRQLPEEGLKFMVYLQKENIIDESGMPKERFSAEFPKEGPSILRIQQVVRGDSAAYFCASSTSGGLYNEQFFGPGTRLTVL.

This chain links TRBV19 with TRBJ2-7, with TRBD1 identical over 10 bases. The CDR3 spans 14 residues. The germline V gene has CDR1 LNHDA and CDR2 SQIVND (reference sequence). J gave up 2 bases and V 8 bases, and 6 bases lay outside the gene matches. The CDR3 sequence is CASARQGATYEQYF. The CDR3 DNA reads TGTGCCAGTGCTAGACAGGGGGCGACCTACGAGCAGTACTTC. The full variable domain, its missing parts supplied by reference TRBV19 and TRBJ2-7, is DGGITQSPKYLFRKEGQNVTLSCEQNLNHDAMYWYRQDPGQGLRLIYYSQIVNDFQKGDIAEGYSVSREKKESFPLTVTSAQKNPTAFYLCASARQGATYEQYFGPGTRLTVT.

The rearrangement uses TRBV7-9 and TRBJ2-3; 8 bases match TRBD2. V trimming: 5 bases; J trimming: 0 bases; junction bases outside the gene matches: 4. Germline values: CDR1 SEHNR, CDR2 FQNEAQ (reference sequence). The CDR3 contains 15 residues. The CDR3 loop is CASSPGLESTDTQYF. The CDR3 DNA follows: TGTGCCAGCAGCCCGGGACTAGAAAGCACAGATACGCAGTATTTT.

This chain uses TRBV6-1 with TRBJ2-2; the match to TRBD2 covers 10 bases. The CDR3 contains 17 residues. The V gene's germline CDR1 is MNHNS and CDR2 SASEGT. The J segment lost 3 bases and the V segment lost 3 bases, leaving 7 bases of the junction unmatched. CDR3 DNA: TGTGCCAGCAGTGACTTTAGCGGGAGGAGGGACACCGGGGAGCTGTTTTTT. It encodes CASSDFSGRRDTGELFF.